One T cell receptor beta chain is described in this entry. One end of the junction does not line up with germline, which may come from a read error. This record comes from a study of TIL therapy for anti-PD-1-resistant metastatic lung cancer. Regarding time point: pre-treatment sample, taken before nivolumab and TIL therapy. Pleural nodules or supraclavicular lymph nodes made up most of the excised metastases sampled. Adults with stage 4 NSCLC were enrolled in a phase I trial. This was the immunoSEQ v3 assay. Libraries were sequenced to 2 million or so read pairs (survey) or about 4.5-6 million (deep). Some clones are missing from TCRdb's copy, which holds only in-frame ones; the method was immunoSEQ multiplex PCR. The sample carries approximately 23,000 clones, roughly three fifths recorded once. CDR1 and CDR2 (germline): SQVTM, ANQGSEA. The CDR3 loop spans 14 amino acids.

The rearrangement joins TRBV29-1 to TRBJ1-1; TRBD1 might be the D (5 bases). Specimen: tumor tissue, collected at baseline. This receptor was obtained from a woman between 25 and 85 years old with non-small cell lung cancer. CDR3 bases: TGCAGCGCTGAAAGGTCAGGGCAGAGCACTGAAGCTTTCTTT. Its translation is CSAERSGQSTEAFF.